One and the same sample provided the 25 T cell receptor beta chains below, sequenced in a study of T cells in Graves' hyperthyroidism and ophthalmopathy. RNA transcripts gave rise to amplified TCR beta CDR3 regions. TCR CDR3 underwent first-round RT-PCR with the HTBI primer set. In TCRdb, the multiplex PCR reads were re-called with MiXCR into one record per CDR3 protein. The sample has 600,000 to 800,000 distinct CDR3 sequences, over 35% seen once. The source material was blood. These receptors were obtained from a woman aged 40 to 50 with Graves' hyperthyroidism.

This clonotype was detected only a few times. The chain links TRBV28 to TRBJ1-5; D perhaps matches TRBD1 (5 bases). The germline V and J ends were trimmed by 5 bases and 6 bases, with 11 bases remaining between them. Germline-derived CDR1 and CDR2 are MDHEN and SYDVKM. This CDR3 contains 13 residues. The CDR3 region is CASSTQEGQPQHF. CDR3 DNA sequence: TGTGCCAGCAGTACACAGGAGGGTCAGCCCCAGCATTTT.

The V and J genes are TRBV4-1 and TRBJ2-5, with D unresolved. The CDR3 loop spans 15 amino acids. Trimming cost V 6 bases and J 1 base, with 15 bases left between them. The germline gives CDR1 MGHRA, CDR2 YSYEKL. The chain's CDR3 is CASRLGLLGQETQYF. DNA of the CDR3: TGCGCCAGCAGGCTCGGGCTTCTGGGCCAAGAGACCCAGTACTTC.

The table lists this clonotype with many counts. This rearrangement joins TRBV27 to TRBJ2-1, with TRBD2 matching over 9 bases. CDR3 length: 15 amino acids. Trimming at V came to 3 bases and at J to 8 bases, leaving 8 bases not matched to a gene. The germline gives CDR1 MNHEY, CDR2 SMNVEV (reference sequence). CDR3 sequence reads: CASSFSGSNWDEQFF. The CDR3 region has the DNA TGTGCCAGCAGTTTTAGCGGGAGTAATTGGGATGAGCAGTTCTTC.

V usage is TRBV7-9 and J usage is TRBJ2-7; 9 nucleotides agree with TRBD2. The J call is in doubt because the DNA end fits TRBJ2-1 better. The CDR3 is 15 residues long. Germline V gene data show CDR1 as SEHNR and CDR2 as FQNEAQ (reference sequence). The CDR3 sequence: CASSITGTSYDEQFF. The CDR3 nucleotides are TGTGCCAGCAGCATCACCGGGACTAGCTATGATGAGCAGTTCTTC.

Many counts were recorded for this clonotype. The rearrangement links TRBV7-2 to TRBJ1-1; D call uncertain. V dropped 6 bases and J dropped 1 base, with 15 bases sitting between them. Germline V CDR1 and CDR2: SGHTA, FQGNSA. This CDR3 region has 15 residues. CDR3 in amino acids: CASSFRHSSNTEAFF. For the CDR3, the DNA is TGTGCCAGCAGTTTCCGTCACTCATCGAACACTGAAGCTTTCTTT.

This clonotype was found many times. The chain couples TRBV20-1 to TRBJ2-5; 7 nucleotides match TRBD1. Trimming removed 5 bases from V and 2 bases from J; junction bases left unmatched: 14. The CDR3 is made up of 16 amino acids. Per the germline V gene, CDR1 is DFQATT and CDR2 is SNEGSKA (reference sequence). The CDR3 here is CSAPSPWQGVQETQYF. DNA of the CDR3: TGCAGTGCTCCCTCACCCTGGCAGGGGGTTCAAGAGACCCAGTACTTC.

The chain joins TRBV27 to TRBJ1-6; D unclear. Trimming took off 10 bases at V and 7 bases at J, with 8 bases between the two ends. This CDR3 region has 11 residues. The germline V gene encodes CDR1 MNHEY and CDR2 SMNVEV (reference sequence). DNA for the CDR3: TGTGCCACCGGAGGGAATTCACCCCTCCACTTT. Its translation is CATGGNSPLHF.

Of note for this clonotype: Just one base apart from a much larger clone, this may be a read error. The genes are TRBV7-2 and TRBJ1-2; the D gene is possibly TRBD1 (5 bases). With 5 bases removed from V and 4 bases from J, the gap between germline ends came to 11 bases. CDR3 length: 13 amino acids. Germline V gene sequence: CDR1 SGHTA, CDR2 FQGNSA. CDR3 bases: TGTGCCAGCAGCCTGGACAACCGCTATGGCTACACCTTC. Amino acids: CASSLDNRYGYTF.

V usage is TRBV7-9 and J usage is TRBJ1-2, with 8 nucleotides matching TRBD1. This CDR3 region has 15 residues. Germline V lookup: CDR1 SEHNR, CDR2 FQNEAQ (reference sequence). Trimming at V came to 5 bases and at J to 5 bases, leaving 10 bases not matched to a gene. CDR3 region: CASSGPGGGKYGYTF. The CDR3 bases are TGTGCCAGCAGCGGGCCAGGGGGCGGGAAGTATGGCTACACCTTC.

The chain has TRBV19 and TRBJ2-3; 9 bases fit TRBD1. V shed 3 bases, J shed 6 bases, and the junction held 10 bases outside the gene matches. The CDR3 has 16 amino acids. CDR1 and CDR2 from the germline V gene are LNHDA and SQIVND (reference sequence). CDR3 nucleotides: TGTGCCAGTAGTATCCCTTTTGGACAGGGGAAGGATACGCAGTATTTT. Its translation is CASSIPFGQGKDTQYF.

This clonotype turned up a few times. An end of the junction does not agree with germline; a read error may underlie this. This sequence joins TRBV11-2 and TRBJ2-7; tentatively, D is TRBD1 or TRBD2 (5 bases each). Germline V gene lookup returns CDR1 SGHAT and CDR2 FQNNGV. The CDR3 sequence is 15 residues long. The CDR3 DNA is TGCGCCAGCAGCCAGGGTCGGGACGGCACGGGGGAGCAGTACTTC. It specifies CASSQGRDGTGEQYF.

This clonotype occurred many times. The CDR3 bases are TGTGCCAGCAGCCCTTATCTGCGTGGAAACACCATATATTTT. This translates into CASSPYLRGNTIYF. The chain combines TRBV9 with TRBJ1-3; D gene unclear. Trimming removed 4 bases from V and 3 bases from J, with 11 bases in between. Germline values: CDR1 SGDLS, CDR2 YYNGEE. The CDR3 extends over 14 amino acids.

This chain uses TRBV30 with TRBJ2-7; D unclear. V was trimmed by 0 bases and J by 2 bases, leaving 5 bases between them. The CDR3 consists of 12 residues. Germline CDR1 reads GTSNPN; CDR2 reads SVGIG (reference sequence). Here the CDR3 DNA reads TGTGCCTGGAGTGTTGTCCCCTACGAGCAGTACTTC. It is translated as CAWSVVPYEQYF.

The chain links TRBV19 to TRBJ1-1, with D possibly TRBD1 on 6 matching bases. Germline loops: CDR1 LNHDA, CDR2 SQIVND (reference sequence). The CDR3 runs 15 residues. Trimming removed 9 bases at V and 0 bases at J, with 17 bases between. The CDR3, as DNA: TGTGCCAGCCGAGGGGGGGGGGGAATGAACACTGAAGCTTTCTTT. Protein: CASRGGGGMNTEAFF.

V and J are TRBV6-1 and TRBJ1-2, with D perhaps matching TRBD1 (6 bases). CDR3 size: 17 residues. Germline CDR1 and CDR2: MNHNS and SASEGT. V lost 1 base to trimming and J lost 4 bases, with 19 bases between them. CDR3 protein: CASSEDEAGRGGYGYTF. For the CDR3, the DNA is TGTGCCAGCAGTGAAGACGAAGCGGGCAGAGGGGGCTATGGCTACACCTTC.

This chain links TRBV4-3 with TRBJ1-1; D may be TRBD1 (6 bases). V lost 2 bases, J lost 3 bases, and 10 bases lay in between. The CDR3 extends over 14 amino acids. The germline V gene has CDR1 LGHNA and CDR2 YSLEER. The CDR3 sequence: CASSQSRGDTEAFF. CDR3 in DNA: TGCGCCAGCAGCCAATCGAGGGGGGACACTGAAGCTTTCTTT.

This clonotype came up once. A much larger clone differs by one base, so this may be a read error. The chain couples TRBV2 to TRBJ1-1; TRBD1 might be the D (5 bases). Trimming left V 11 bases short and J 3 bases short, with 25 bases between. The CDR3 is 16 residues long. The germline V gene has CDR1 SNHLY and CDR2 FYNNEI. CDR3 in amino acids: CAGGSKFSVSDTEAFF. In DNA, the CDR3 is TGTGCCGGGGGGAGCAAGTTTTCCGTTTCGGACACTGAAGCTTTCTTT.

As to this clonotype: It may be a read error: a sequence one base away is much more abundant. V usage is TRBV10-3 and J usage is TRBJ1-3, with a weak D call TRBD1 (5 bases). This CDR3 region has 18 residues. Trimming left V 6 bases short and J 4 bases short, with 25 bases between. Germline CDR1 and CDR2: ENHRY and SYGVKD. DNA of the CDR3: TGTGCCATCAGCGCAGGGTTTGTGGCTCCGAAATTGGGAAACACCATATATTTT. This encodes CAISAGFVAPKLGNTIYF.

In regard to this clonotype: A junction end diverges from the germline sequence, so it may reflect a read error. V and J are TRBV9 and TRBJ2-5; 12 nucleotides align to TRBD2. The CDR3 spans 16 residues. Germline lookup yields CDR1 SGDLS and CDR2 YYNGEE. As DNA, the CDR3 is TGTGCCAGCAGCCTGGGGCTAGCGGGAGGGCAAGAGACCCAGCACTTC. This encodes CASSLGLAGGQETQHF.

This clonotype was detected only a few times. The V call is TRBV7-2, the J call TRBJ1-2, with D maybe TRBD1 (5 bases). Trimming left V 4 bases short and J 0 bases short, with 12 bases between. CDR1 and CDR2 from the germline V gene are SGHTA and FQGNSA. This CDR3 has 15 residues. CDR3: CASSSPREPNYGYTF. CDR3 DNA: TGTGCCAGCAGCTCCCCCAGGGAACCTAACTATGGCTACACCTTC.

The chain uses TRBV10-3 and TRBJ2-2; tentative D call: TRBD1 (6 bases). V lost 5 bases, J lost 2 bases, and 9 bases lay in between. The CDR3 spans 14 residues. In germline, CDR1 is ENHRY, CDR2 SYGVKD. This chain's CDR3 is CAISRDTNTGELFF. The CDR3 nucleotides read TGTGCCATCAGTCGGGACACCAACACCGGGGAGCTGTTTTTT.

This sequence joins TRBV27 and TRBJ2-7, with D possibly being TRBD1 (5 bases). Germline V CDR1 and CDR2: MNHEY, SMNVEV (reference sequence). CDR3 length equals 15 residues. V shed 6 bases and J shed 3 bases, with 18 bases lying between them. The CDR3 here is CASSKDRDSFYEQYF. The CDR3 DNA follows: TGTGCCAGCAGCAAAGACAGAGATAGTTTCTACGAGCAGTACTTC.

This clonotype was counted many times. The gene calls are TRBV7-9 and TRBJ1-5, with 9 bases fitting TRBD1. This CDR3 is built from 17 residues. Germline lookup yields CDR1 SEHNR and CDR2 FQNEAQ (reference sequence). V shed 0 bases, J shed 3 bases, and the junction held 6 bases outside the gene matches. The CDR3 sequence is CASSLAGQGRDNQPQHF. CDR3 in DNA: TGTGCCAGCAGCTTAGCGGGACAGGGAAGGGACAATCAGCCCCAGCATTTT.

The rearrangement links TRBV7-3 to TRBJ1-1; tentative D call: TRBD1 (5 bases). From germline, CDR1 is SGHTA and CDR2 FQGTGA. Trimming removed 3 bases from V and 9 bases from J, with 14 bases in between. The CDR3 is made up of 13 amino acids. The CDR3 nucleotides are TGTGCCAGCAGCTTGCAGGGTGGAACTCAAGCTTTCTTT. Its translation is CASSLQGGTQAFF.

The V gene is TRBV10-3, the J gene TRBJ1-5, with unresolved D. The CDR3 extends over 14 amino acids. The V gene's germline CDR1 is ENHRY and CDR2 SYGVKD. Deletions cut 2 bases from V and 4 bases from J, with 9 bases between. CDR3 coding DNA: TGTGCCATCAGTGAGGCCAGGTTAAATCAGCCCCAGCATTTT. This translates into CAISEARLNQPQHF.